One sample yielded the 26 T cell receptor beta chains listed below, sequenced in a study of shared clonotypes between healthy human individuals. Here immunoSEQ multiplex PCR was the method, and the copy in TCRdb shows in-frame clones only, minus some. The data show around 2.5 million clones, roughly 93% seen once. Sequencing used naive CD4+ T cells from PBMCs. This sample's subset: CD45RA+ positively selected. The receptors originated from a man aged 18 to 29 in good health. Some clones in this sample may be carry-over from other donors' samples.

The V gene is TRBV28, the J gene TRBJ2-1; D gene uncertain. The CDR3 runs 11 residues. The ends were cut back, 7 bases at V and 7 bases at J, with 8 bases in the middle. Germline assignment: CDR1 MDHEN and CDR2 SYDVKM. The CDR3 loop reads CASKVGNEQFF. In nucleotides, the CDR3 is TGTGCCAGCAAGGTCGGGAATGAGCAGTTCTTC.

The chain has TRBV7-2 and TRBJ2-7; 7 bases align to TRBD2. The trim removed 1 base at V and 3 bases at J, leaving 6 bases unmatched. Germline CDR1 reads SGHTA; CDR2 reads FQGNSA. The CDR3 has 15 amino acids. The CDR3 DNA sequence: TGTGCCAGCAGCTTAGGACTAGCACTAAACTACGAGCAGTACTTC. Translated, it gives CASSLGLALNYEQYF.

This rearrangement joins TRBV6-5 to TRBJ2-2; TRBD2 matches 15 bases. CDR3 length: 16 amino acids. The junction had 4 bases not matched to a gene; V was cut back by 4 bases and J by 7 bases. CDR1 is MNHEY and CDR2 is SVGAGI in the germline V gene. The DNA for the CDR3 is TGTGCCAGCAGTTCGGGGACTAGCGGGAGGATCGGGGAGCTGTTTTTT. The encoded protein is CASSSGTSGRIGELFF.

V and J are TRBV10-3 and TRBJ2-3, with 7 bases aligning to TRBD2. Per the germline V gene, CDR1 is ENHRY and CDR2 is SYGVKD. The V and J ends lost 5 bases and 3 bases, in that order; junction bases with no gene match: 5. This CDR3 comprises 14 residues. This CDR3 reads CAISPAGPTDTQYF. The CDR3 DNA is TGTGCCATCAGTCCAGCGGGACCGACAGATACGCAGTATTTT.

The chain combines TRBV7-2 with TRBJ2-5; D ambiguous. Germline V gene sequence: CDR1 SGHTA, CDR2 FQGNSA. This CDR3 has 15 amino acids. Trimming cost V 6 bases and J 2 bases, with 16 bases left between them. The CDR3 sequence is CASRLRYSSQETQYF. CDR3 nucleotide sequence: TGTGCCAGCAGACTGAGGTACAGTAGTCAAGAGACCCAGTACTTC. The whole variable domain, remainder taken from reference TRBV7-2 and TRBJ2-5, is GAGVSQSPSNKVTEKGKDVELRCDPISGHTALYWYRQSLGQGLEFLIYFQGNSAPDKSGLPSDRFSAERTGGSVSTLTIQRTQQEDSAVYLCASRLRYSSQETQYFGPGTRLLVL.

The genes are TRBV7-9 and TRBJ2-2; 9 bases map to TRBD1. This CDR3 is built from 16 residues. V trimming: 6 bases; J trimming: 5 bases; junction bases outside the gene matches: 10. The germline gives CDR1 SEHNR, CDR2 FQNEAQ (reference sequence). This chain's CDR3 is CASRGPGTGRTGELFF. The CDR3 DNA reads TGTGCCAGCAGGGGCCCCGGGACAGGGAGGACCGGGGAGCTGTTTTTT.

This rearrangement joins TRBV27 to TRBJ2-7; the D is unclear. CDR3 size: 15 residues. CDR1 and CDR2 (germline): MNHEY, SMNVEV (reference sequence). V was trimmed by 7 bases and J by 4 bases, leaving 20 bases between them. For the CDR3, the DNA is TGTGCCAGCACCTCCAAACCGGCGCAAGTGTACGAGCAGTACTTC. Its translation: CASTSKPAQVYEQYF.

The rearrangement joins TRBV29-1 to TRBJ2-1; D perhaps matches TRBD2 (6 bases). With 6 bases removed from V and 10 bases from J, the gap between germline ends came to 13 bases. The CDR3 runs to 11 residues. Germline V gives CDR1 SQVTM, CDR2 ANQGSEA. The CDR3 here is CSVEGLAEQFF. CDR3 nucleotide sequence: TGCAGCGTCGAGGGGCTAGCGGAGCAGTTCTTC.

V gene TRBV28 combines with J gene TRBJ2-1, with unresolved D. Between the trimmed V and J ends, which lost 6 bases and 4 bases, there was a span of 16 bases. This CDR3 is 15 amino acids long. Germline V lookup: CDR1 MDHEN, CDR2 SYDVKM. CDR3 amino acids: CASSAFAARYNEQFF. DNA for the CDR3: TGTGCCAGCAGCGCTTTTGCTGCCCGTTACAATGAGCAGTTCTTC.

The chain links TRBV29-1 to TRBJ2-3; TRBD2 is a possible D gene (5 bases). There are 11 residues in the CDR3. Deletions cut 6 bases from V and 5 bases from J, with 9 bases between. CDR1 is SQVTM, CDR2 ANQGSEA, per germline. The DNA for the CDR3 is TGCAGCGTCCGAGGGCTAGATACGCAGTATTTT. Residues: CSVRGLDTQYF.

This chain links TRBV7-2 with TRBJ2-1; 12 bases are a match to TRBD2. Germline V gives CDR1 SGHTA, CDR2 FQGNSA. This CDR3 has 14 residues. The V segment lost 3 bases and the J segment 10 bases; nucleotides outside the gene matches: 4. The CDR3 protein is CASSFLAGGQEQFF. The CDR3 region has the DNA TGTGCCAGCAGCTTTCTAGCGGGAGGGCAGGAGCAGTTCTTC.

CDR3 nucleotide sequence: TGTGCCAGCAGTTTATCCCTGGACAGCTATCAGCCCCAGCATTTT. Protein: CASSLSLDSYQPQHF. The chain uses TRBV27 and TRBJ1-5; D is possibly TRBD1 (6 bases). Looked up from germline, CDR1 is MNHEY and CDR2 is SMNVEV (reference sequence). The CDR3 runs to 15 residues. V was pared by 0 bases and J by 5 bases, with 11 bases between.

This clone was found a few times. The chain couples TRBV7-6 to TRBJ1-5, with D perhaps matching TRBD1 (5 bases). Trimming left V 1 base short and J 2 bases short, with 6 bases between. Germline V lookup: CDR1 SGHVS, CDR2 FNYEAQ. CDR3 length equals 14 residues. CDR3 region: CASSLETGNQPQHF. Written as DNA, the CDR3 is TGTGCCAGCAGCTTAGAGACAGGCAATCAGCCCCAGCATTTT.

The J gene is TRBJ2-1, the V gene TRBV18; 9 bases align to TRBD1. J lost 8 bases, V lost 3 bases, and 5 bases had no gene match. The CDR3 runs to 14 residues. The V gene's germline CDR1 is KGHSH and CDR2 LQKENI. The CDR3 DNA follows: TGTGCCAGCTCACCGTACACAGGGGGCTATGAGCAGTTCTTC. Translating gives CASSPYTGGYEQFF.

For the CDR3, the DNA is TGTGCCAGCAGTCGACAGGGTGTCAATTCACCCCTCCACTTT. It yields the protein CASSRQGVNSPLHF. The chain recombines TRBV6-5 with TRBJ1-6, with 7 bases fitting TRBD1. Per germline, CDR1 MNHEY and CDR2 SVGAGI. This CDR3 comprises 14 residues. J gave up 7 bases and V 5 bases, and 5 bases lay outside the gene matches.

The DNA of the CDR3 is TGCGCCAGCAGCCAAGTCGTCCTGGGTCTCATTAAGGGCCATGAGCAGTTCTTC. Translated: CASSQVVLGLIKGHEQFF. The chain carries TRBV4-1 and TRBJ2-1, with D unclear. V lost 1 base and J 8 bases, leaving 24 bases between the germline ends. Germline V lookup: CDR1 MGHRA, CDR2 YSYEKL. The CDR3 is made up of 18 amino acids.

V usage is TRBV19 and J usage is TRBJ2-7; D is possibly TRBD2 (6 bases). CDR3 length: 17 residues. V lost 5 bases to trimming and J lost 3 bases, with 23 bases between them. Per germline, CDR1 LNHDA and CDR2 SQIVND (reference sequence). CDR3 bases: TGTGCCAGTAGTGCCTTCGCTAGCCTCGGAGGGGTCTACGAGCAGTACTTC. Amino acids: CASSAFASLGGVYEQYF.

The chain couples TRBV28 to TRBJ2-3, with 10 bases aligning to TRBD2. The CDR3 has 16 amino acids. V dropped 6 bases and J dropped 3; count of bases not matched to a gene: 9. CDR1 MDHEN and CDR2 SYDVKM come from the germline V gene. CDR3 DNA: TGTGCCAGCAGCAATTACCAGCGGGAGGGGACAGATACGCAGTATTTT. Protein sequence: CASSNYQREGTDTQYF.

The V call is TRBV18, the J call TRBJ1-2; D is possibly TRBD1 (5 bases). V was cut by 2 bases and J by 8 bases, with 18 bases left in between. Germline assignment: CDR1 KGHSH and CDR2 LQKENI. The CDR3 runs 15 residues. The CDR3, as DNA: TGTGCCAGCTCACCAGAAATCGACAGTATGTTAGGCTACACCTTC. The encoded protein is CASSPEIDSMLGYTF.

This clone was observed a single time. The genes are TRBV18 and TRBJ1-1; the D gene is possibly TRBD1 (6 bases). Trimming removed 6 bases from V and 4 bases from J, with 12 bases in between. The CDR3 has 13 amino acids. Germline CDR1 reads KGHSH; CDR2 reads LQKENI. CDR3 coding DNA: TGTGCCAGCTCTTACAGGGTCCCCACTGAAGCTTTCTTT. As protein: CASSYRVPTEAFF. Combining the CDR3 with reference TRBV18 and TRBJ1-1 gives the whole variable domain NAGVMQNPRHLVRRRGQEARLRCSPMKGHSHVYWYRQLPEEGLKFMVYLQKENIIDESGMPKERFSAEFPKEGPSILRIQQVVRGDSAAYFCASSYRVPTEAFFGQGTRLTVV.

The chain couples TRBV27 to TRBJ2-7; D tentatively fits TRBD1 or TRBD2 (5 bases each). CDR3 length equals 15 residues. Per germline, CDR1 MNHEY and CDR2 SMNVEV (reference sequence). The V and J ends lost 5 bases and 1 base respectively, with 15 bases between them. CDR3 in DNA: TGTGCCAGCAGTCCAAGGCGAGGGGAATCCTACGAGCAGTACTTC. Translating gives CASSPRRGESYEQYF.

The CDR3 reads CASSNSPLHF. The CDR3 bases are TGTGCCAGCAGCAATTCACCCCTCCACTTT. This chain uses TRBV6-1 with TRBJ1-6; D gene unclear. This CDR3 region has 10 residues. Germline V gives CDR1 MNHNS, CDR2 SASEGT. V shed 6 bases and J shed 7 bases, with 1 base lying between them.

The count of this clone is one. This specimen includes other DNA sequences encoding the same CDR3. The chain combines TRBV2 with TRBJ1-3, with D perhaps TRBD1 (5 bases). Trimming removed 2 bases from V and 1 base from J, with 6 bases in between. Germline V lookup: CDR1 SNHLY, CDR2 FYNNEI. The CDR3 is 14 amino acids. The CDR3: CASSEQGSGNTIYF. The CDR3 coding sequence is TGTGCCAGCAGTGAACAGGGTTCTGGAAACACCATATATTTT.

The chain couples TRBV7-9 to TRBJ1-3, with D tentatively TRBD1 (5 bases). The V and J ends lost 5 bases and 2 bases respectively, with 16 bases between them. The CDR3 has 16 amino acids. Germline V gives CDR1 SEHNR, CDR2 FQNEAQ (reference sequence). The CDR3 spells CASSTGGGMAGNTIYF. The CDR3 DNA reads as TGTGCCAGCAGCACAGGCGGGGGGATGGCTGGAAACACCATATATTTT.

The J gene is TRBJ2-5, the V gene TRBV5-1; D remains unclear. The V and J ends lost 4 bases and 0 bases respectively, with 13 bases between them. CDR1 and CDR2 from the germline V gene are SGHRS and YFSETQ. CDR3 length: 15 amino acids. The CDR3 sequence is CASSPRSGNQETQYF. In DNA, the CDR3 is TGCGCCAGCAGCCCCCGCTCTGGGAACCAAGAGACCCAGTACTTC.

J is TRBJ1-1 and V is TRBV9, with a possible D match to TRBD1 (6 bases). The length of the CDR3 is 14 residues. V was shortened by 3 bases and J by 4 bases, with 13 bases between the two germline ends. Germline V gene lookup returns CDR1 SGDLS and CDR2 YYNGEE. DNA for the CDR3: TGTGCCAGCAGCGCCCGTACAGGGTTCACTGAAGCTTTCTTT. Its translation is CASSARTGFTEAFF.